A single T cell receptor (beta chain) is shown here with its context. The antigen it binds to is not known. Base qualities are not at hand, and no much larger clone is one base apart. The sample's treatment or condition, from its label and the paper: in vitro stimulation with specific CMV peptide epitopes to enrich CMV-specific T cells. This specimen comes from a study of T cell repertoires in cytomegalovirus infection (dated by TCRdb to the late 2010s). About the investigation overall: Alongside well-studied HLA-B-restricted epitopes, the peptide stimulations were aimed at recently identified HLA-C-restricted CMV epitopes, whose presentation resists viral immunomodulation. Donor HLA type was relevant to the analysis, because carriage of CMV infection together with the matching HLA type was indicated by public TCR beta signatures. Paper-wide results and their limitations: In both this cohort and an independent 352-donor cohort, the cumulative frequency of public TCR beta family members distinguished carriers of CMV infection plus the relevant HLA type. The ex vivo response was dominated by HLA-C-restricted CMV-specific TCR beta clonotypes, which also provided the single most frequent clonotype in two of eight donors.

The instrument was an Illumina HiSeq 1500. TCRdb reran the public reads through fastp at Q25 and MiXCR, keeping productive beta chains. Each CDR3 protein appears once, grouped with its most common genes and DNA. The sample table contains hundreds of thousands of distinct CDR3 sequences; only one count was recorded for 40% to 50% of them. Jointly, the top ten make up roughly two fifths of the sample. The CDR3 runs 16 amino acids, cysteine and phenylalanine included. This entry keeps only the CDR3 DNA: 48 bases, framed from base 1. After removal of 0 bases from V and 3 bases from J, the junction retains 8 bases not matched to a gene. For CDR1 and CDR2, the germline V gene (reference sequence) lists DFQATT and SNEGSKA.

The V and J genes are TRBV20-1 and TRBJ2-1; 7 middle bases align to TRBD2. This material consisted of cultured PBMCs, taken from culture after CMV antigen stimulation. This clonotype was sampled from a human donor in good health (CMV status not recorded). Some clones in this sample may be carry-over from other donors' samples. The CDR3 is CSARDDTGLNYNEQFF. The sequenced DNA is TGCAGTGCTAGAGACGATACGGGACTAAACTACAATGAGCAGTTCTTC.